The next 21 T cell receptor beta chains were all read from a single sample in a study of Ad26.COV2.S vaccination and SARS-CoV-2 variants. Measured with immunoSEQ multiplex PCR; TCRdb has only the in-frame clones, and not every one. The repertoire includes about 350,000 clones, around 84% of them detected once, and about 3.3% sits in the top ten. Treatment defined: roughly 18 received Ad26.COV2.S at low or high dose, single or two shots; about 5 received placebo; per-sample allocation not given. The study sampled participants on day 63 after the first vaccine or placebo injection. The sample consisted of peripheral blood, taken in a trial of Ad26.COV2.S vaccine versus placebo. These receptors came from a person between 18 and 60 years old who received the Ad26.COV2.S COVID-19 vaccine or a placebo.

This clone was detected once. The V gene is TRBV21-1, the J gene TRBJ2-1; no DNA check was done on the table's D call, TRBD2. TRBV21-1 is recorded as a pseudogene. CDR3 length: 12 amino acids. CDR3 sequence reads: CASSFRLNEQFF. In DNA form, the CDR3 reads TGTGCCAGCAGCTTTCGACTCAATGAGCAGTTCTTC.

The gene calls are TRBV6-2 or TRBV6-3 and TRBJ2-2, with TRBD2 matching over 7 bases. CDR3 length: 19 amino acids. Germline CDR1 reads MNHEY; CDR2 reads SVGEGT. The junction had 20 bases not matched to a gene; V was cut back by 6 bases and J by 4 bases. CDR3 sequence (DNA): TGTGCCAGCAGCAACCGATTTGGAGGGAGGACGGGGGGCACCGGGGAGCTGTTTTTT. Protein: CASSNRFGGRTGGTGELFF.

The J gene is TRBJ2-3, the V gene TRBV7-8, with D perhaps assigned TRBD1 or TRBD2 (5 bases each). The germline gives CDR1 SGHVS, CDR2 FQNEAQ. With 5 bases removed from V and 6 bases from J, the gap between germline ends came to 21 bases. This CDR3 has 16 residues. This chain's CDR3 is CASSHNPGTPDDTQYF. The CDR3, as DNA: TGTGCCAGCAGCCATAACCCTGGGACCCCCGACGATACGCAGTATTTT.

The V gene is TRBV27, the J gene TRBJ2-7, with 11 bases aligning to TRBD1. The CDR3 is 17 amino acids. Germline-derived CDR1 and CDR2 are MNHEY and SMNVEV (reference sequence). Trimming took 7 bases from V and 3 from J; bases not matched to a gene: 14. The CDR3 spells CASNTHPRDRGFYEQYF. As DNA, the CDR3 is TGTGCCAGCAACACCCATCCCCGGGACAGGGGGTTCTACGAGCAGTACTTC.

The rearrangement joins TRBV7-8 to TRBJ2-5; 7 positions agree with TRBD1. This CDR3 is 15 amino acids long. The junction had 11 bases not matched to a gene; V was cut back by 5 bases and J by 5 bases. Germline-derived CDR1 and CDR2 are SGHVS and FQNEAQ. CDR3: CASSLIRQGDETQYF. For the CDR3, the DNA is TGTGCCAGCAGCCTGATTCGTCAGGGGGATGAGACCCAGTACTTC.

The chain links TRBV5-6 to TRBJ2-7; D is uncertain. Germline CDR1 reads SGHDT; CDR2 reads YYEEEE. The CDR3 has 14 amino acids. Trimming took 1 base from V and 7 from J, leaving 15 bases between them. The CDR3 coding sequence is TGTGCCAGCAGCTTGTGGGCAGAAGTGTGGGAGCAGTACTTC. Amino acid sequence: CASSLWAEVWEQYF.

The rearrangement joins TRBV4-1 to TRBJ2-5; possible D gene TRBD2, 6 bases. This CDR3 has 17 residues. Trimming shortened V by 1 base and J by 2 bases, and 17 bases separated the two germline ends. Looked up from germline, CDR1 is MGHRA and CDR2 is YSYEKL. CDR3 region: CASSQVAAASAQETQYF. DNA of the CDR3: TGCGCCAGCAGCCAAGTAGCGGCTGCGAGTGCGCAAGAGACCCAGTACTTC.

V usage is TRBV5-1 and J usage is TRBJ2-3, with D possibly being TRBD1 (5 bases). The CDR3 totals 14 residues. Germline CDR1 is SGHRS and CDR2 is YFSETQ. The V end was cut by 2 bases, the J end by 0 bases, with 7 bases between. The CDR3 sequence is CASSLQVSTDTQYF. CDR3 DNA: TGCGCCAGCAGCTTACAGGTTAGCACAGATACGCAGTATTTT.

J is TRBJ2-1 and V is TRBV27; 10 bases fit TRBD2. Trimming took 4 bases from V and 4 from J; bases not matched to a gene: 7. From germline, CDR1 is MNHEY and CDR2 SMNVEV (reference sequence). The CDR3 consists of 16 residues. CDR3 nucleotide sequence: TGTGCCAGCAGTTCCCGGACTAGCGGATTTTACAATGAGCAGTTCTTC. It specifies CASSSRTSGFYNEQFF.

The chain employs TRBV5-1 and TRBJ2-6; 10 bases fit TRBD1. Trimming took 4 bases from V and 0 from J; bases not matched to a gene: 4. This CDR3 is built from 17 residues. The germline gives CDR1 SGHRS, CDR2 YFSETQ. The CDR3 sequence is CASSGDRGYSGANVLTF. The CDR3, as DNA: TGCGCCAGCAGCGGGGACAGGGGCTACTCTGGGGCCAACGTCCTGACTTTC.

The V gene is TRBV28, the J gene TRBJ2-5; D possibly uses TRBD1 or TRBD2 (6 bases each). Germline assignment: CDR1 MDHEN and CDR2 SYDVKM. The V gene lost 9 bases and the J gene lost 4 bases, with 18 bases spanning the gap. This CDR3 is built from 14 residues. The chain's CDR3 is CASSAGGRRETQYF. In nucleotides, the CDR3 is TGTGCCAGTAGCGCTGGGGGGCGAAGAGAGACCCAGTACTTC.

This clone was found a few times. CDR3 in DNA: TGTGCCAGCTCACTTGGACAGGGGGCAAGTGAGCAGTACTTC. This translates into CASSLGQGASEQYF. V gene TRBV18 combines with J gene TRBJ2-7, with 11 bases lining up with TRBD1. Looked up from germline, CDR1 is KGHSH and CDR2 is LQKENI. This CDR3 is built from 14 residues. The trim removed 4 bases at V and 7 bases at J, leaving 6 bases unmatched.

The genes are TRBV5-6 and TRBJ2-2; D is undetermined. V was cut by 3 bases and J by 1 base, with 10 bases left in between. Per the germline V gene, CDR1 is SGHDT and CDR2 is YYEEEE. This CDR3 is 15 amino acids long. As DNA, the CDR3 is TGTGCCAGCAGCTGGCGAGGACGGAACACCGGGGAGCTGTTTTTT. Translation gives CASSWRGRNTGELFF.

The chain uses TRBV3-1 (or the pseudogene TRBV3-2) and TRBJ1-2; D possibly corresponds to TRBD1 (6 bases). The CDR3 extends over 14 amino acids. Trimming shortened V by 2 bases and J by 6 bases, and 13 bases separated the two germline ends. Per germline, CDR1 LGHDT and CDR2 YNNKEL (reference sequence). The DNA for the CDR3 is TGTGCCAGCAGCCAAATTTTACAGGGTGATGGCTACACCTTC. It is translated as CASSQILQGDGYTF.

The chain couples TRBV6-5 to TRBJ2-7, with 8 bases lining up with TRBD2. CDR1 is MNHEY, CDR2 SVGAGI, per germline. V shed 8 bases and J 7 bases; nucleotides not matched to a gene: 13. The CDR3 is 14 residues long. The CDR3 region is CASSRGGGREEQYF. In DNA form, the CDR3 reads TGTGCCAGCTCCCGGGGGGGCGGGAGAGAAGAGCAGTACTTC.

The chain has TRBV9 and TRBJ2-5, with no clear D. V was pared by 3 bases and J by 5 bases, with 20 bases between. CDR1 and CDR2 (germline): SGDLS, YYNGEE. The CDR3 is 16 amino acids. The CDR3 here is CASSAAPNRVGETQYF. The CDR3 coding sequence is TGTGCCAGCAGCGCTGCACCAAATAGGGTGGGGGAGACCCAGTACTTC. Using reference TRBV9 and TRBJ2-5 for the parts outside the CDR3, the full variable domain is DSGVTQTPKHLITATGQRVTLRCSPRSGDLSVYWYQQSLDQGLQFLIQYYNGEERAKGNILERFSAQQFPDLHSELNLSSLELGDSALYFCASSAAPNRVGETQYFGPGTRLLVL.

V gene TRBV7-8 combines with J gene TRBJ2-3, with D perhaps matching TRBD1 or TRBD2 (7 bases each). Germline loops: CDR1 SGHVS, CDR2 FQNEAQ. The CDR3 has 16 amino acids. Trimming pared 6 bases from V and 2 bases from J, leaving 18 bases between. Here the CDR3 DNA reads TGTGCCAGCAGTCATCAGGGGGGGCAACCCACAGATACGCAGTATTTT. It codes for CASSHQGGQPTDTQYF.

The chain recombines TRBV7-2 with TRBJ1-2, with D maybe TRBD1 (5 bases). The CDR3 length is 15 residues. The V end lost 1 base, the J end lost 0 bases, and 9 bases lay between the germline ends. Looked up from germline, CDR1 is SGHTA and CDR2 is FQGNSA. CDR3 loop: CASSLERGANYGYTF. The DNA for the CDR3 is TGTGCCAGCAGCTTAGAGCGGGGGGCTAACTATGGCTACACCTTC.

The J gene is TRBJ2-5, the V gene TRBV11-2, with D perhaps matching TRBD1 (5 bases). The CDR3 extends over 14 amino acids. Trimming removed 2 bases at V and 4 bases at J, with 11 bases between. Germline V gene lookup returns CDR1 SGHAT and CDR2 FQNNGV. CDR3 bases: TGTGCCAGCAGCTTACAGGGTTTCGGAGAGACCCAGTACTTC. This sequence encodes CASSLQGFGETQYF.

The chain employs TRBV30 and TRBJ2-7; 7 bases line up with TRBD2. Germline values: CDR1 GTSNPN, CDR2 SVGIG (reference sequence). The CDR3 has 13 amino acids. J lost 0 bases, V lost 8 bases, and 7 bases had no gene match. For the CDR3, the DNA is TGTGCCGTCAGCGGGGCCAGCTCCTACGAGCAGTACTTC. Translated: CAVSGASSYEQYF.

This clone occurred a few times. The V and J genes are TRBV30 and TRBJ2-7; 9 bases match TRBD1. From germline, CDR1 is GTSNPN and CDR2 SVGIG (reference sequence). J gave up 0 bases and V 4 bases, and 7 bases lay outside the gene matches. The CDR3 runs 15 residues. DNA of the CDR3: TGTGCCTGGACTAGGGACAGGGTTCCCTCCTACGAGCAGTACTTC. As protein: CAWTRDRVPSYEQYF.